Below are 29 T cell receptor beta chains sequenced from a single sample in a study of T cell responses to AZD1222 COVID-19 vaccine. Generated by immunoSEQ multiplex PCR, the TCRdb table keeps only in-frame clones and is missing some. The sample carries 100,000 to 150,000 clones, more than 80% recorded once. The sample in question was peripheral blood, obtained on day 0 of AZD1222 vaccination. The source of these receptors is an adult in good health.

This clone appeared a single time. CDR3 region: CASSVLAEIDNEQFF. CDR3 nucleotides: TGTGCCAGCAGTGTTCTAGCGGAAATAGACAATGAGCAGTTCTTC. The rearrangement joins TRBV28 to TRBJ2-1; TRBD2 matches at 7 bases. The CDR3 totals 15 residues. Germline V gene lookup returns CDR1 MDHEN and CDR2 SYDVKM. With 5 bases clipped from V and 5 bases from J, the junction kept 9 bases outside the gene matches.

The chain links TRBV19 to TRBJ2-7; TRBD1 agrees at 9 bases. V dropped 6 bases and J dropped 3; count of bases not matched to a gene: 9. The CDR3 extends over 15 amino acids. Germline V CDR1 and CDR2: LNHDA, SQIVND (reference sequence). CDR3 bases: TGTGCCAGTAGGGATTCGGGGACAGGGTTCTACGAGCAGTACTTC. Its translation is CASRDSGTGFYEQYF.

This CDR3 reads CASSLRPGGYTF. CDR3 nucleotide sequence: TGTGCCAGCAGCCTGAGACCAGGAGGCTACACCTTC. The chain uses TRBV5-6 and TRBJ1-2; D gene ambiguous. Per the germline V gene, CDR1 is SGHDT and CDR2 is YYEEEE. The V and J ends lost 4 bases and 8 bases respectively, with 12 bases between them. The CDR3 consists of 12 residues.

V and J are TRBV30 and TRBJ2-1; weak D call: TRBD2 (5 bases). The germline gives CDR1 GTSNPN, CDR2 SVGIG (reference sequence). Between the trimmed V and J ends, which lost 3 bases and 1 base, there was a span of 28 bases. The CDR3 consists of 20 residues. In nucleotides, the CDR3 is TGTGCCTGGAGACCCCTCCCCGCGGGCGGAGAGGACCCTTCCTACAATGAGCAGTTCTTC. As protein: CAWRPLPAGGEDPSYNEQFF.

This clone has just one count. The chain uses TRBV24-1 and TRBJ2-1; D possibly corresponds to TRBD2 (6 bases). Germline V CDR1 and CDR2: KGHDR, SFDVKD. The CDR3 has 13 amino acids. The V gene lost 4 bases and the J gene lost 10 bases, with 13 bases spanning the gap. CDR3 residues: CATSDPGLPEQFF. CDR3 in DNA: TGTGCCACCAGTGACCCCGGACTACCGGAGCAGTTCTTC.

V is TRBV27 and J is TRBJ1-2; TRBD1 aligns across 8 bases. V gave up 4 bases and J gave up 4 bases; unmatched junction bases: 5. This CDR3 is built from 14 residues. Germline CDR1 is MNHEY and CDR2 is SMNVEV (reference sequence). Here the CDR3 reads CASSSRTGSYGYTF. The CDR3 nucleotides read TGTGCCAGCAGTTCCCGGACAGGGAGCTATGGCTACACCTTC.

The chain combines TRBV6-5 with TRBJ2-7; 9 bases align to TRBD1. CDR3 length: 14 amino acids. The germline V gene has CDR1 MNHEY and CDR2 SVGAGI. V gave up 6 bases and J gave up 6 bases; unmatched junction bases: 9. CDR3 protein: CASSSDRGLSEQYF. DNA of the CDR3: TGTGCCAGCAGCTCGGACAGGGGACTGTCCGAGCAGTACTTC.

V is TRBV28 and J is TRBJ2-7, with 14 bases aligning to TRBD2. There are 16 residues in the CDR3. The germline V gene has CDR1 MDHEN and CDR2 SYDVKM. Unmatched junction bases numbered 8, after V lost 6 bases and J lost 4 bases. CDR3 loop: CASRPPGTSGSYEQYF. Written as DNA, the CDR3 is TGTGCCAGCAGGCCCCCCGGGACTAGCGGGAGTTACGAGCAGTACTTC.

CDR3 bases: TGTGCCGTTGGACGCGGCAGGGAAGAGACCCAGTACTTC. Its protein is CAVGRGREETQYF. The chain has TRBV19 and TRBJ2-5, with D perhaps matching TRBD1 (5 bases). Trimming took off 11 bases at V and 3 bases at J, with 16 bases between the two ends. CDR3 length equals 13 residues. The germline V gene encodes CDR1 LNHDA and CDR2 SQIVND (reference sequence).

This chain links TRBV28 with TRBJ2-1; D may be TRBD2 (6 bases). Germline V gene sequence: CDR1 MDHEN, CDR2 SYDVKM. This CDR3 comprises 15 residues. V shed 7 bases and J shed 0 bases, with 13 bases lying between them. As DNA, the CDR3 is TGTGCCAGCAACCCCTCCGGGAGCTCCTACAATGAGCAGTTCTTC. It specifies CASNPSGSSYNEQFF.

This clone was picked up one time. CDR3 DNA: TGTGCCGGTCTTGAGACTAGCGCCTCCTACAATGAGCAGTTCTTC. Translation: CAGLETSASYNEQFF. This rearrangement joins TRBV6-5 to TRBJ2-1, with TRBD2 identical over 8 bases. The ends lost 11 bases at V and 0 bases at J; junction bases unmatched: 9. This CDR3 is built from 15 residues. Germline lookup yields CDR1 MNHEY and CDR2 SVGAGI.

This chain links TRBV2 with TRBJ2-1; TRBD2 matches 8 bases. V trimming: 5 bases; J trimming: 1 base; junction bases outside the gene matches: 4. CDR3 length equals 15 residues. CDR1 is SNHLY and CDR2 is FYNNEI in the germline V gene. CDR3 residues: CASSPGTSSYNEQFF. The CDR3 DNA follows: TGTGCCAGCAGTCCCGGGACTAGTTCCTACAATGAGCAGTTCTTC. Combining the CDR3 with reference TRBV2 and TRBJ2-1 gives the whole variable domain EPEVTQTPSHQVTQMGQEVILRCVPISNHLYFYWYRQILGQKVEFLVSFYNNEISEKSEIFDDQFSVERPDGSNFTLKIRSTKLEDSAMYFCASSPGTSSYNEQFFGPGTRLTVL.

Regarding this clone: One junction end disagrees with the germline gene, perhaps due to a read error. J is TRBJ2-1 and V is TRBV7-7; 10 positions match TRBD2. CDR1 is SSHAT and CDR2 is FNYEAQ in the germline V gene (reference sequence). The CDR3 loop spans 18 amino acids. CDR3 bases: TGTGCTAGCAGCAGAGCCCTAGCGGGAGAATCCCGCGCCGATGAGCAGTTCTTC. It codes for CASSRALAGESRADEQFF. Based on the CDR3 plus reference TRBV7-7 and TRBJ2-1, the full variable domain is GAGVSQSPRYKVTKRGQDVTLRCDPISSHATLYWYQQALGQGPEFLTYFNYEAQPDKSGLPSDRFSAERPEGSISTLTIQRTEQRDSAMYRCASSRALAGESRADEQFFGPGTRLTVL.

The CDR3 coding sequence is TGTGCCACCTCATTCGATGATAGTGGCACTGAAGCTTTCTTT. Translating it yields CATSFDDSGTEAFF. The chain carries TRBV7-9 and TRBJ1-1, with unresolved D. Germline loops: CDR1 SEHNR, CDR2 FQNEAQ (reference sequence). V was trimmed by 10 bases and J by 4 bases, leaving 19 bases between them. The CDR3 is 14 residues long.

This chain uses TRBV5-1 with TRBJ2-7, with D possibly matching TRBD1 (6 bases). V lost 3 bases to trimming and J lost 2 bases, with 21 bases between them. Germline values: CDR1 SGHRS, CDR2 YFSETQ. This CDR3 spans 17 amino acids. The CDR3 protein is CASSSGRRTDRTYEQYF. The DNA for the CDR3 is TGCGCCAGCAGCTCCGGACGACGAACAGACAGGACCTACGAGCAGTACTTC.

This clone occurred a few times. The CDR3 DNA reads TGCAGCGTCGGGACTAGCGGGAGGTCCGAGCAGTACTTC. Translation gives CSVGTSGRSEQYF. V is TRBV29-1 and J is TRBJ2-7; 15 nucleotides align to TRBD2. The ends lost 6 bases at V and 6 bases at J; junction bases unmatched: 3. Per the germline V gene, CDR1 is SQVTM and CDR2 is ANQGSEA. The CDR3 extends over 13 amino acids.

V usage is TRBV5-1 and J usage is TRBJ1-2; D might be TRBD1 (6 bases). The V end lost 0 bases, the J end lost 8 bases, and 17 bases lay between the germline ends. Germline V gene data show CDR1 as SGHRS and CDR2 as YFSETQ. The CDR3 is 15 amino acids. The CDR3 loop reads CASSLAGAQGYGYTF. Written as DNA, the CDR3 is TGCGCCAGCAGCTTGGCAGGGGCGCAAGGCTACGGCTACACCTTC.

This clone was counted only a few times. The chain couples TRBV9 to TRBJ1-2; D is uncertain. Germline CDR1 and CDR2: SGDLS and YYNGEE. V was shortened by 3 bases and J by 4 bases, with 13 bases between the two germline ends. The CDR3 runs to 14 residues. The CDR3 bases are TGTGCCAGCAGCGGAGCTAGGACTGGCTATGGCTACACCTTC. Its protein is CASSGARTGYGYTF. The whole variable domain, remainder taken from reference TRBV9 and TRBJ1-2, is DSGVTQTPKHLITATGQRVTLRCSPRSGDLSVYWYQQSLDQGLQFLIQYYNGEERAKGNILERFSAQQFPDLHSELNLSSLELGDSALYFCASSGARTGYGYTFGSGTRLTVV.

CDR3 in DNA: TGTGCCAGTAGTGCCCAGACTAGCGGGAGTTACGCAGATACGCAGTATTTT. This sequence encodes CASSAQTSGSYADTQYF. This sequence joins TRBV19 and TRBJ2-3, with 12 bases aligning to TRBD2. CDR1 and CDR2 from the germline V gene are LNHDA and SQIVND (reference sequence). This CDR3 spans 17 amino acids. The ends lost 5 bases at V and 4 bases at J; junction bases unmatched: 10.

A single count supports this clone. This chain connects TRBV10-3 to TRBJ1-1; TRBD1 matches at 11 bases. With 7 bases clipped from V and 3 bases from J, the junction kept 7 bases outside the gene matches. This CDR3 region has 15 residues. Germline V CDR1 and CDR2: ENHRY, SYGVKD. CDR3 protein: CAIKVGTGGYTEAFF. The CDR3 DNA sequence: TGTGCCATCAAGGTGGGGACAGGGGGATACACTGAAGCTTTCTTT.

The J gene is TRBJ1-6, the V gene TRBV27; D call uncertain. The CDR3 has 14 residues. Germline assignment: CDR1 MNHEY and CDR2 SMNVEV (reference sequence). The V end was cut by 2 bases, the J end by 10 bases, with 12 bases between. In nucleotides, the CDR3 is TGTGCCAGCAGTTTAAAGTCAGGACGATCACCCCTCCACTTT. Encoded protein: CASSLKSGRSPLHF.

J is TRBJ1-3 and V is TRBV30, with TRBD1 identical over 8 bases. This CDR3 spans 15 amino acids. Germline values: CDR1 GTSNPN, CDR2 SVGIG (reference sequence). V was clipped by 4 bases and J by 3 bases; unmatched bases: 8. CDR3 nucleotide sequence: TGTGCCTGGACCTCCGGACAGGGTGGTGGAAACACCATATATTTT. Its protein is CAWTSGQGGGNTIYF.

This chain links TRBV11-2 with TRBJ2-2; TRBD2 matches 12 bases. The CDR3 loop spans 17 amino acids. Germline loops: CDR1 SGHAT, CDR2 FQNNGV. J lost 5 bases, V lost 4 bases, and 8 bases had no gene match. The CDR3 loop reads CASSSRLAGGPTGELFF. As DNA, the CDR3 is TGTGCCAGCAGCTCCAGGCTAGCGGGAGGGCCGACCGGGGAGCTGTTTTTT.

The chain combines TRBV6-5 with TRBJ2-2; TRBD1 matches 7 bases. The CDR3 spans 14 residues. With V trimmed by 8 bases and J by 3 bases, 6 bases remained unmatched. Germline V gives CDR1 MNHEY, CDR2 SVGAGI. This CDR3 is CASVGTDYTGELFF. Here the CDR3 DNA reads TGTGCCAGCGTGGGGACAGATTACACCGGGGAGCTGTTTTTT.

This clone appeared once. The genes are TRBV10-2 and TRBJ1-5; the match to TRBD1 covers 7 bases. The CDR3 loop spans 14 amino acids. Germline-derived CDR1 and CDR2 are WSHSY and SAAADI. V lost 10 bases to trimming and J lost 5 bases; unmatched junction nucleotides: 11. CDR3 bases: TGCGCCACGTATACAGGGGAACCCCATCAGCCCCAGCATTTT. It is translated as CATYTGEPHQPQHF.

The chain combines TRBV6-1 with TRBJ1-2, with 10 positions matching TRBD1. Trimming removed 3 bases from V and 5 bases from J; junction bases left unmatched: 3. Germline V gene sequence: CDR1 MNHNS, CDR2 SASEGT. This CDR3 is 14 amino acids long. In DNA, the CDR3 is TGTGCCAGCAGTGAGTCGGACAGGGGGTATGGCTACACCTTC. Its protein product is CASSESDRGYGYTF.

V gene TRBV29-1 combines with J gene TRBJ2-5; 7 positions agree with TRBD1. V trimming: 6 bases; J trimming: 5 bases; junction bases outside the gene matches: 6. Germline CDR1 reads SQVTM; CDR2 reads ANQGSEA. The CDR3 has 12 residues. The DNA for the CDR3 is TGCAGCGTGAGCCAACAGGGGGAGACCCAGTACTTC. Translation: CSVSQQGETQYF.

The rearrangement joins TRBV30 to TRBJ2-7; 7 bases fit TRBD2. This CDR3 is 12 amino acids long. Trimming took 0 bases from V and 9 from J; bases not matched to a gene: 5. Germline V gives CDR1 GTSNPN, CDR2 SVGIG (reference sequence). This CDR3 is CAWSVPGGGQYF. CDR3 DNA: TGTGCCTGGAGTGTACCGGGGGGAGGGCAGTACTTC. The variable domain in full, with the rest retrieved from reference TRBV30 and TRBJ2-7, is SQTIHQWPATLVQPVGSPLSLECTVEGTSNPNLYWYRQAAGRGLQLLFYSVGIGQISSEVPQNLSASRPQDRQFILSSKKLLLSDSGFYLCAWSVPGGGQYFGPGTRLTVT.

The chain uses TRBV5-4 and TRBJ1-2; 7 bases agree with TRBD1. CDR3 size: 17 residues. The V gene's germline CDR1 is SGHNT and CDR2 YYREEE (reference sequence). Trimming removed 4 bases from V and 4 bases from J; junction bases left unmatched: 16. CDR3 sequence: CASSREGGTAILYGYTF. CDR3 nucleotides: TGTGCCAGCAGCCGAGAAGGTGGGACAGCTATACTCTATGGCTACACCTTC.